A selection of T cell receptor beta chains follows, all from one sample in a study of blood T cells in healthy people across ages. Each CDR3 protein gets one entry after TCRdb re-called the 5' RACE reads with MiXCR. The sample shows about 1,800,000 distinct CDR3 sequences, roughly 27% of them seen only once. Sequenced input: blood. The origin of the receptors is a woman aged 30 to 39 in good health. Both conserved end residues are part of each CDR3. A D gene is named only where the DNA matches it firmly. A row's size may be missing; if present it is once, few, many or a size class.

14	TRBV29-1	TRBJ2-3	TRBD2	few	CSVLTSETTDTQYF	TGCAGCGTTCTTACTAGCGAGACAACAGATACGCAGTATTTT
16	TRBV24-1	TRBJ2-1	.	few	CATSDQAGSSYNEQFF	TGTGCCACCAGTGATCAGGCCGGAAGCTCCTACAATGAGCAGTTCTTC
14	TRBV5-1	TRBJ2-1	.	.	CASSPNAHYNEQFF	TGCGCCAGCAGCCCAAACGCGCACTACAATGAGCAGTTCTTC
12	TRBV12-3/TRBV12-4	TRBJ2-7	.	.	CACSLVLYEQYF	TGTGCCTGCAGTTTAGTCCTTTACGAGCAGTACTTC
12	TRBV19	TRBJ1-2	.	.	CASSMPNYGYTF	TGTGCCAGTAGTATGCCTAACTATGGCTACACCTTC
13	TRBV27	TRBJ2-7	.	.	CASSEGRFYEQYF	TGTGCCAGCAGTGAAGGACGGTTCTACGAGCAGTACTTC
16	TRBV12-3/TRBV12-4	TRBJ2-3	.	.	CASTPEGSARTYTQYF	TGTGCCAGCACCCCAGAGGGTTCGGCCCGCACATATACGCAGTATTTT
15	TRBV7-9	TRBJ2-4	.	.	CASSPLVLGINEQYF	TGTGCCAGCAGCCCCCTCGTGTTAGGCATAAATGAGCAGTACTTC
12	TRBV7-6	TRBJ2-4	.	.	CASSLDSGDQYF	TGTGCCAGCAGCTTAGATAGCGGCGACCAGTACTTC
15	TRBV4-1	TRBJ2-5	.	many	CASSQEARNPAGQYF	TGCGCCAGCAGCCAAGAGGCCAGGAACCCTGCGGGGCAGTACTTC
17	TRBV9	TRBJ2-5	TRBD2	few	CASSVVGLAGGQETQYF	TGTGCCAGCAGCGTAGTGGGACTAGCGGGGGGCCAAGAGACCCAGTACTTC
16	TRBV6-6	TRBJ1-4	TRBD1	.	CASSYARQGFFEKLFF	TGTGCCAGCAGTTACGCGAGACAGGGTTTCTTCGAAAAACTGTTTTTT
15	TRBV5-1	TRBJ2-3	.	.	CTSSPSTGYGDTQYF	TGCACCAGCAGCCCCAGCACGGGTTACGGAGATACGCAGTATTTT
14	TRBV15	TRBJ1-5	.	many	CAAGPGHFNQPQHF	TGTGCCGCTGGACCCGGACACTTCAATCAGCCCCAGCATTTT
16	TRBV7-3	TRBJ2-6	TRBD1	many	CASSGTGTPGANVLTF	TGTGCCAGCAGCGGGACAGGGACTCCTGGGGCCAACGTCCTGACTTTC
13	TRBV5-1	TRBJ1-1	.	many	CASSLATNTEAFF	TGTGCCAGCAGCTTAGCTACGAACACTGAAGCTTTCTTT
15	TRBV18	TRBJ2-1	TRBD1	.	CASSPQGQGAGEQFF	TGTGCCAGCTCACCTCAGGGACAGGGGGCCGGTGAGCAGTTCTTC
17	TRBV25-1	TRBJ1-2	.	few	CASREGGRLGPYYGYTF	TGTGCCAGCAGGGAGGGAGGAAGATTAGGCCCATACTATGGCTACACCTTC
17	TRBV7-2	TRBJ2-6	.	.	CASSFRSGGSGANVLTF	TGTGCCAGCAGTTTTCGTTCCGGCGGCTCTGGGGCCAACGTCCTGACTTTC
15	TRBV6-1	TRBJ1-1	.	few	CASSEGIQLNTEAFF	TGTGCCAGCAGTGAAGGGATACAGTTGAACACTGAAGCTTTCTTT
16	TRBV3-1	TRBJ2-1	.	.	CASSQGQGSGNNEQFF	TGTGCCAGCAGCCAAGGTCAGGGGTCGGGAAACAATGAGCAGTTCTTC
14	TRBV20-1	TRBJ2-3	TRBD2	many	CSAPSGESTDTQYF	TGCAGTGCCCCGAGCGGGGAGAGCACAGATACGCAGTATTTT
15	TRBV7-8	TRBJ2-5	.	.	CASSSWRQPQETQYF	TGTGCCAGCAGCTCCTGGAGGCAACCCCAAGAGACCCAGTACTTC
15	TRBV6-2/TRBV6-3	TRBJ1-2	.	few	CASRNQGRGVYGYTF	TGTGCCAGCCGGAACCAGGGCAGGGGTGTTTATGGCTACACCTTC
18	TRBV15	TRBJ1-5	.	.	CATSRDRASQRGNQPQHF	TGTGCCACCAGCAGAGATAGGGCATCCCAGCGTGGCAATCAGCCCCAGCATTTT
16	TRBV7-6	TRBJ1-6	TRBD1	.	CASSLSGGQGFSPLHF	TGTGCCAGCAGCTTAAGTGGGGGACAGGGCTTCTCACCCCTCCACTTT
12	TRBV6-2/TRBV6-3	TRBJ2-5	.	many	CASHDIQETQYF	TGTGCCAGCCATGACATCCAAGAGACCCAGTACTTC
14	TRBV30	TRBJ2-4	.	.	CAWRTGYSYNEQYF	TGTGCCTGGAGAACAGGGTATTCCTACAATGAGCAGTACTTC
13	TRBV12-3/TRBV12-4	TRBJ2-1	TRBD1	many	CASSRGQGYEQFF	TGTGCCAGCAGCCGCGGACAGGGCTATGAGCAGTTCTTC
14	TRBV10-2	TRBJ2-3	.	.	CASIDRPRTDTQYF	TGCGCCAGCATAGACAGGCCGCGAACGGATACGCAGTATTTT
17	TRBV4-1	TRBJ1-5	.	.	CASSKVGQLYSNQPQHF	TGCGCCAGCAGTAAAGTCGGACAGCTTTATAGCAATCAGCCCCAGCATTTT
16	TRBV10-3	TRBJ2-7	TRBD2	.	CAISDSSTSGPYEQYF	TGTGCCATCAGTGACTCCTCGACTAGCGGCCCCTACGAGCAGTACTTC
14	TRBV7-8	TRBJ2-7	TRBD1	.	CASSHSQGAHEQYF	TGTGCCAGCAGCCACTCCCAGGGGGCCCACGAGCAGTACTTC
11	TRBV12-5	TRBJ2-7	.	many	CASGTDYEQYF	TGTGCTAGTGGTACTGACTACGAGCAGTACTTC
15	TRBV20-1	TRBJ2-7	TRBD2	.	CSAPGLAGVGDEQYF	TGCAGTGCCCCCGGGCTAGCGGGAGTAGGTGACGAGCAGTACTTC
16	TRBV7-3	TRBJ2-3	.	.	CASSHRAGGGTDTQYF	TGTGCCAGCAGCCATAGGGCGGGCGGGGGCACAGATACGCAGTATTTT
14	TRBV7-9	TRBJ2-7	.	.	CASSASLTSNEQYF	TGTGCCAGCAGCGCCTCCCTGACTAGTAATGAGCAGTACTTC
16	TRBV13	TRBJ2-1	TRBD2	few	CASSSPGTKDYNEQFF	TGTGCCAGCAGTTCTCCCGGGACTAAGGACTACAATGAGCAGTTCTTC
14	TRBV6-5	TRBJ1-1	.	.	CASSTLRQATEAFF	TGTGCCAGCAGCACCCTGCGACAGGCCACTGAAGCTTTCTTT
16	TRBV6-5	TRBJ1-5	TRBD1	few	CASSYRGTVFNQPQHF	TGTGCCAGCAGTTACCGAGGGACAGTCTTCAATCAGCCCCAGCATTTT
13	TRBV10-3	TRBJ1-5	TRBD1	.	CAISEQGNQPQHF	TGTGCCATCAGTGAACAGGGGAATCAGCCCCAGCATTTT
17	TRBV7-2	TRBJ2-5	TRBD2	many	CASSPYRTSGGQETQYF	TGTGCCAGCAGCCCCTATCGGACTAGCGGGGGGCAAGAGACCCAGTACTTC
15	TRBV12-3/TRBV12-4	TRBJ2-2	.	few	CASSPILLAAGELFF	TGTGCCAGCAGTCCAATTTTGCTAGCAGCCGGGGAGCTGTTTTTT
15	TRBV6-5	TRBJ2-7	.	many	CASSHPDRGDGEQYF	TGTGCCAGCAGCCATCCAGATAGGGGAGATGGTGAGCAGTACTTC
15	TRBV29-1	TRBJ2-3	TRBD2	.	CSVVGTSGGTDTQYF	TGCAGCGTTGTAGGGACTAGCGGGGGCACAGATACGCAGTATTTT
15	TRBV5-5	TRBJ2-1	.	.	CASSLEGSSHNEQFF	TGTGCCAGCAGCTTGGAGGGTAGCTCCCACAATGAGCAGTTCTTC
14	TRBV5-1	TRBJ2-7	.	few	CASSSKTARGEQYF	TGCGCCAGCAGTTCAAAGACAGCCCGGGGAGAGCAGTACTTC
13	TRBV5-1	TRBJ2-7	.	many	CASRKYPNYEQYF	TGCGCCAGCAGAAAGTATCCGAACTACGAGCAGTACTTC
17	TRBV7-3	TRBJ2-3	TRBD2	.	CASSLTPAGASTDTQYF	TGTGCCAGCAGCTTAACCCCAGCGGGAGCTAGCACAGATACGCAGTATTTT
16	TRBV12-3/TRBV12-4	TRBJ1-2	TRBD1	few	CASSFVVAGGHSGYTF	TGTGCCAGCAGTTTCGTGGTGGCAGGGGGACATAGTGGCTACACCTTC
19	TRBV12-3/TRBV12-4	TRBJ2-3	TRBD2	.	CASLITPGLADVSTDTQYF	TGTGCCAGCCTAATTACACCGGGACTAGCGGACGTGAGCACAGATACGCAGTATTTT
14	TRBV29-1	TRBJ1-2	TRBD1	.	CSVGARDRVSGYTF	TGCAGCGTGGGGGCCCGGGACAGGGTGTCCGGCTACACCTTC